Listed below are T cell receptor beta chains from one sample, sequenced in a study of T-cell reconstitution after alpha-beta-depleted transplantation in children. TCRdb reanalysed the PCR reads using MiXCR and keeps one entry per CDR3 protein. The table records approximately 200,000 distinct CDR3 sequences, more than 12% of them present only once. Sequenced material: PBMCs from the stem cell graft donor, taken from the stem cell graft. All receptors derive from a human donor who donated a stem cell graft to a child with acute lymphoblastic leukemia. Both conserved end residues are trimmed from each CDR3.

v_gene,j_gene,CDR3aa
TRBV7-9,TRBJ1-2,ASSLGGAWEGYT
TRBV11-1,TRBJ2-1,ASSLSVAGDEQF
TRBV12-3/TRBV12-4,TRBJ2-7,ASSYTLRGQY
TRBV9,TRBJ1-1,ASSVSPRRTLKTEAF
TRBV29-1,TRBJ2-5,SGLAGQETQY
TRBV20-1,TRBJ2-7,SARRRRGSYEQY
TRBV25-1,TRBJ2-5,ASIGQGQGETQY
TRBV7-6,TRBJ2-7,ASSLGLESYEQY
TRBV12-3/TRBV12-4,TRBJ2-3,ASSLDVAGVPDTQY
TRBV11-2,TRBJ2-6,ASSRKYGAEAGANVLT
TRBV20-1,TRBJ2-1,SARDRTVHANEQF
TRBV5-1,TRBJ2-1,ASSPSTAGGPSEQF
TRBV5-8,TRBJ1-1,ASQRGRMNTEAF
TRBV12-3/TRBV12-4,TRBJ2-5,ASSAGTQY
TRBV6-1,TRBJ2-2,ASSEGLASGELF
TRBV5-1,TRBJ2-7,ASSSGDSLSYEQY
TRBV12-3/TRBV12-4,TRBJ1-5,ASSSWDRALQPQH
TRBV7-8,TRBJ1-1,ASSLRLDTEAF
TRBV19,TRBJ2-4,ASSMPSGRANIQY
TRBV12-3/TRBV12-4,TRBJ2-2,ASSFRLHANTGELF
TRBV20-1,TRBJ2-1,SARVASGRVNNEQF
TRBV6-2/TRBV6-3,TRBJ2-7,ASSSPGGLAVEQY
TRBV20-1,TRBJ1-2,SAPQFDYGYT
TRBV23-1,TRBJ2-1,ASSHRQLASSSYNEQF
TRBV10-2,TRBJ1-2,ASSTQGAQGYT
TRBV25-1,TRBJ2-7,ASSEYAGSYEQY
TRBV20-1,TRBJ1-1,SARDGKRGRTEAF
TRBV28,TRBJ2-5,ASSLIRLAGGETQY
TRBV4-1,TRBJ1-1,ASSQVWSGALNTEAF
TRBV20-1,TRBJ2-2,SARDPGLSASPGELF
TRBV5-1,TRBJ2-7,ASSLGRSYEQY
TRBV5-1,TRBJ2-5,ASSSNTEETQY
TRBV29-1,TRBJ2-1,SLHAGDSYNEQF
TRBV6-5,TRBJ2-3,ASSYSDRADHSTDTQY
TRBV12-3/TRBV12-4,TRBJ1-1,ASSLTGLNTEAF
TRBV12-3/TRBV12-4,TRBJ2-7,ASSGGLEQY
TRBV5-1,TRBJ2-1,ASSLDPGGQTNEQF
TRBV7-2,TRBJ2-7,ASSLARGWGYEQY
TRBV10-1,TRBJ2-2,ASSEQERGELF
TRBV28,TRBJ2-1,ALAGEDNEQF
TRBV10-3,TRBJ1-1,AISLLGGRGTEAF
TRBV28,TRBJ1-2,AGSLRTGGEYGYT
TRBV5-1,TRBJ2-3,ASSLVGRVTDTQY
TRBV12-3/TRBV12-4,TRBJ2-3,ASSYAGSSTDTQY
TRBV27,TRBJ1-6,ASSSPGRRYNSPLH
TRBV20-1,TRBJ2-1,SAKPSGNYNEQF
TRBV20-1,TRBJ1-1,SARRLDHWAEAF
TRBV5-1,TRBJ1-1,ASSLGQGIPEAF
TRBV20-1,TRBJ2-5,SARMDSPETQY
TRBV5-3,TRBJ2-1,ATKTGIGLAGANEQF
TRBV5-1,TRBJ2-2,ASSLVGTTNTGELF
TRBV18,TRBJ2-7,ASSPSRAGGSYEQY
TRBV5-1,TRBJ1-1,ASSLGQINTEAF
TRBV7-9,TRBJ1-1,ASSRPGTLHTEAF